Below, one TCR beta chain is given with its context. Its antigen is unknown. Nothing much larger sits one base from this clone, and base qualities are not available. These data come from a study of technical replicates of blood from a few donors (dated by TCRdb to 2016 to 2017). Based on the germline V gene, the CDR1 and CDR2 sequences are LGHNA and YSLEER. Cut back by 0 bases and 8 bases, the V and J ends lie 10 bases apart. Counted from cysteine to phenylalanine, this CDR3 has 14 amino acids. The read is trimmed to its CDR3 DNA, 42 bases read in frame from base 1. The protocol used for the library was the immunoSEQ multiplex PCR assay. What TCRdb holds here is the immuneACCESS table cut down to in-frame rearrangements. Part of the clones is not present; checked against another copy, under half of the missing clones reflect an unresolved V gene, and the others are unexplained. This sample gives tens of thousands of clones in total; around nine tenths of them show up just once. The ten largest clones add up to about 5.5% of the sample.

The material sequenced was PBMCs. This TCR derives from a human donor in good health. Some clones in this sample may be carry-over from other donors' samples. Here the chain combines TRBV4-3 and TRBJ1-4; the D gene cannot be named for sure. CDR3 reads: CASSQDFPEEKLFF. Read as DNA, the sequence is TGCGCCAGCAGCCAAGATTTCCCAGAAGAAAAACTGTTTTTT.